The source of this T cell receptor beta chain is a study of blood T cell repertoires in COVID-19. As for the study in general: The origin of the acute and convalescent COVID-19 samples was the United States, Italy and Spain.

The repertoire was sequenced with immunoSEQ multiplex PCR; TCRdb's copy has only in-frame clones and lacks some. The repertoire holds about 370,000 clones, with roughly nine tenths as singletons. CDR3 length: 13 residues. With 2 bases clipped from V and 5 bases from J, the junction kept 2 bases outside the gene matches. Germline-derived CDR1 and CDR2 are SGHAT and FQNNGV. What was sequenced was PBMCs or T cells enriched from blood (not recorded which). The chain links TRBV11-2 to TRBJ2-7; 8 bases match TRBD1. This clonotype originated in a young man who had recovered from COVID-19. CDR3 coding DNA: TGTGCCAGCAGCTTATTGACAGGGGACGAGCAGTACTTC. Translation: CASSLLTGDEQYF.